The rows below give T cell receptor beta chains drawn from one sample of a study of CD8 T cells in ankylosing spondylitis. TCRdb reprocessed the 5' RACE reads with MiXCR, giving one entry per CDR3 protein. This sample has about 510,000 distinct CDR3 sequences, with over 4% found just once. The sample consisted of blood, either unsorted or a sorted T cell fraction (not recorded which). All receptors derive from a male donor with ankylosing spondylitis. CDR3s include the opening cysteine and the closing phenylalanine or tryptophan. D genes are given only for firm matches. Size is omitted from some rows. Given values are once, few, many or a class for expanded clones.

V gene,CDR3 length,J gene,clone size,D gene,CDR3 DNA,CDR3 protein
TRBV7-2,17,TRBJ2-4,many,-,TGTGCCAGCAGCTACCACATACGGGATAGGGGGAAAAACATTCAGTACTTC,CASSYHIRDRGKNIQYF
TRBV10-3,11,TRBJ2-1,few,-,TGTGCCATCAGTGAAGGGTATGAGCAGTTCTTC,CAISEGYEQFF
TRBV14,15,TRBJ2-7,many,-,TGTGCCAGCAGCCGTCGGACAGCCTTCTCCTACGAGCAGTACTTC,CASSRRTAFSYEQYF
TRBV20-1,12,TRBJ1-2,few,-,TGCAGTGCTGGGGGGGCAGGAGGGGGCTACACCTTC,CSAGGAGGGYTF
TRBV12-3/TRBV12-4,14,TRBJ2-7,many,-,TGTGCCAGCAGTTTAGGGGGGTTGGGGACCGAGCAGTACTTC,CASSLGGLGTEQYF
TRBV20-1,14,TRBJ2-7,few,TRBD1,TGCAGTGCTAGAGATCGGGACAGGGTCTTCGAGCAGTACTTC,CSARDRDRVFEQYF
TRBV24-1,17,TRBJ2-4,many,TRBD1,TGTGCCACCAGTGATACTAGAGCCGGGACAGGGAAAAACATTCAGTACTTC,CATSDTRAGTGKNIQYF
TRBV5-1,13,TRBJ2-1,many,-,TGCGCCAGCAGCTTGGACAGGGCAAGTGAGCAGTTCTTC,CASSLDRASEQFF
TRBV29-1,11,TRBJ2-1,many,-,TGCAGCGTCGGGACACTAGATGAGCAGTTCTTC,CSVGTLDEQFF
TRBV5-5,18,TRBJ1-2,many,-,TGTGCCAGCAGTCCCCAGGCAAGGGAGGTAATATTGGACTATGGCTACACCTTC,CASSPQAREVILDYGYTF
TRBV20-1,13,TRBJ1-2,many,-,TGCAGTGCTAGGACCCAAGATGCTCACGGCTACACCTTC,CSARTQDAHGYTF
TRBV5-1,12,TRBJ2-5,many,-,TGCGCCAGCAATCGGGGGAGAGAGACCCAGTACTTC,CASNRGRETQYF
TRBV6-1,13,TRBJ1-2,many,TRBD1,TGTGCCAGCAGACCAACAGGGGGCTATGGCTACACCTTC,CASRPTGGYGYTF
TRBV5-1,15,TRBJ1-5,once,-,TGCGCCAGCAGTCCAGGGATCGGTCTGCAACAGCCCCAGCATTTT,CASSPGIGLQQPQHF
TRBV20-1,14,TRBJ2-3,many,TRBD1,TGCAGTGCTAGAGACAGGGGGCAAACAGATACGCAGTATTTT,CSARDRGQTDTQYF
TRBV7-2,15,TRBJ1-1,many,-,TGTGCCAGCCCAAGGAAGGGGTTCGGTCGCACTGAAGCTTTCTTT,CASPRKGFGRTEAFF
TRBV5-1,16,TRBJ2-7,many,TRBD2,TGCGCCAGCAGCTACCTAGCGGGGTTGAGCTCCTACGAGCAGTACTTC,CASSYLAGLSSYEQYF
TRBV7-6,17,TRBJ2-2,-,-,TGTGCCAGCAGCCCAGTAGGAGGGAGGCTTATCACCGGGGAGCTGTTTTTT,CASSPVGGRLITGELFF
TRBV15,17,TRBJ2-4,many,-,TGTGCCACCAGCAGAGGTGTTACAGAATTAGCCAAAAACATTCAGTACTTC,CATSRGVTELAKNIQYF
TRBV5-6,16,TRBJ1-5,many,-,TGTGCCAGCAGCTTGGCGGGGATGCAGGGCAATCAGCCCCAGCATTTT,CASSLAGMQGNQPQHF
TRBV20-1,13,TRBJ2-5,many,-,TGCAGTGCTAGCACCAGGGCTCAAGAGACCCAGTACTTC,CSASTRAQETQYF
TRBV18,15,TRBJ2-1,many,-,TGTGCCAGCTCACGACGGGATTACTCCTACAATGAGCAGTTCTTC,CASSRRDYSYNEQFF
TRBV7-7,14,TRBJ2-5,-,-,TGTGCTAGCAGCTTAGAATCCGCGGTAGGGACCCAGTACTTC,CASSLESAVGTQYF
TRBV6-4,19,TRBJ2-7,few,-,TGTGCCTTCTGCAATCAATACGGCGGCATACTATCTTCCACCTACGAGCAGTACTTC,CAFCNQYGGILSSTYEQYF
TRBV7-2,14,TRBJ1-2,many,-,TGTGCCAGCAGCATCTTCCTACGGGACTATGGCTACACCTTC,CASSIFLRDYGYTF
TRBV6-1,15,TRBJ2-3,few,-,TGTGCCAGCCCCCCAGAAGTTCTAAGCACAGATACGCAGTATTTT,CASPPEVLSTDTQYF
TRBV7-2,13,TRBJ2-7,-,TRBD2,TGTGCCAGCAGCTTTATTTGGGGGGGCGAGCAGTACTTC,CASSFIWGGEQYF
TRBV7-2,13,TRBJ1-2,many,-,TGTGCCAGCAGCCCGCCGCTCCCCTATGGCTACACCTTC,CASSPPLPYGYTF
TRBV30,16,TRBJ2-2,many,-,TGTGCCTGGAGTGCAGGGTCGCGAATCAACACCGGGGAGCTGTTTTTT,CAWSAGSRINTGELFF
TRBV25-1,17,TRBJ1-1,many,TRBD1,TGTGCCAGCAGTGAGTCCTCCTTCGGGACAGCGGGCACTGAAGCTTTCTTT,CASSESSFGTAGTEAFF
TRBV29-1,13,TRBJ2-3,many,-,TGCAGCGTTGACCCCCCATTCACAGATACGCAGTATTTT,CSVDPPFTDTQYF
TRBV7-9,14,TRBJ1-1,many,-,TGTGCCAGCAGCCATCGACGGGGAAACACTGAAGCTTTCTTT,CASSHRRGNTEAFF
TRBV7-2,13,TRBJ1-1,many,-,TGTGCCAGCAGCTTTCCGTGGGACACTGAAGCTTTCTTT,CASSFPWDTEAFF
TRBV7-8,15,TRBJ1-5,many,-,TGTGCCAGCAGCTTAGGCGCGTGGGGAAGGCAGCCCCAGCATTTT,CASSLGAWGRQPQHF
TRBV7-6,15,TRBJ2-3,many,-,TGTGCCAGCAGCGGGGGTAGGGGAGGCTACCTCACACAGTATTTT,CASSGGRGGYLTQYF
TRBV11-1,13,TRBJ2-1,few,-,TGTGCCAGCAGCTTAGCGCTAGCTGGTGAGCAGTTCTTC,CASSLALAGEQFF
TRBV6-2/TRBV6-3,17,TRBJ2-2,many,-,TGTGCCAGCAGTTACTCGACTCCTGATCGCGTCGCCGGGGAGCTGTTTTTT,CASSYSTPDRVAGELFF
TRBV9,15,TRBJ1-1,many,-,TGTGCCAGCAGCCCCCGGGACAATAAGAACACTGAAGCTTTCTTT,CASSPRDNKNTEAFF
TRBV29-1,15,TRBJ2-1,many,TRBD1,TGCAGCGTTGACAGCCGGGGACAGCTATACCATGAGCAGTTCTTC,CSVDSRGQLYHEQFF
TRBV12-3/TRBV12-4,15,TRBJ1-6,many,-,TGTGCCAGCAGTTGGGGGGGCAGCCTGGTCCCCCCCCTCCACTTT,CASSWGGSLVPPLHF
TRBV20-1,15,TRBJ2-1,many,TRBD2,TGCAGTGCTAGAGATAGCCAGCGGGATAACAATGAGCAGTTCTTC,CSARDSQRDNNEQFF
TRBV3-1,16,TRBJ1-1,many,TRBD1,TGTGCCAGCAGCCATCCTCCCGGGACAGGGAACACTGAAGCTTTCTTT,CASSHPPGTGNTEAFF